The clone carrying this T cell receptor beta chain was seen repeatedly, ten times or more. TCRdb recomputed calls from the 5' RACE reads with MiXCR, one row per CDR3 protein. This repertoire shows some 86,000 distinct CDR3 sequences, 2.5% to 3% found once; its top ten account for over 0.95%. These data come from a study of neurological immune-mediated disorders. This TCR came from a woman between 25 and 40 years old with multiple sclerosis. Source material: PBMCs.

The CDR3 region is CSAILAGAYEQYF. CDR3 DNA sequence: TGCAGCGCCATTTTAGCGGGAGCGTACGAGCAGTACTTC. The chain recombines TRBV29-1 with TRBJ2-7, with TRBD2 identical over 9 bases. Germline CDR1 and CDR2: SQVTM and ANQGSEA. V gave up 7 bases and J gave up 4 bases; unmatched junction bases: 8. CDR3 length: 13 residues.